This T cell receptor (beta chain) was documented in a study of a mutant IDH1 vaccine in newly diagnosed glioma. In the study overall: Treated individuals were 62.5% male and approximately 38% female, averaging 40.4 years of age. Every participant had undergone radiotherapy, temozolomide, or both before, and most underwent both.

Concerning this clone itself: What it binds is unknown.

Time point specified: week 5, during vaccination. Vaccination comprised doses that each held 300 ug of mutant IDH1 20-mer peptide, plus topical imiquimod. The donors' diagnosis was new WHO grade 3 or 4 astrocytoma that was IDH1-mutant and ATRX-lost. This table comes from immunoSEQ multiplex PCR, and its TCRdb copy is limited to in-frame clones, with some not included. The sample records roughly 40,000 clones, roughly 90% being singletons. Germline V CDR1 and CDR2: ENHRY, SYGVKD. Trimming took 6 bases from V and 2 from J, leaving 13 bases between them. This CDR3 is built from 14 residues. The chain couples TRBV10-3 to TRBJ1-1; D unclear. Sequencing was performed on PBMCs, taken from a glioma patient whose treatment included an IDH1 peptide vaccine. The sequence was obtained from a man in his fifties with glioma. CDR3 protein: CAISEAEPNTEAFF. In DNA form, the CDR3 reads TGTGCCATCAGCGAGGCTGAGCCTAACACTGAAGCTTTCTTT.